The entry that follows covers one TCR beta chain sequence. As yet, its antigen is unknown. Regarding donors, all were healthy bone marrow donors. This CDR3 region has 13 residues. V trimming: 4 bases; J trimming: 2 bases; junction bases outside the gene matches: 1. Germline V CDR1 and CDR2: LNHDA, SQIVND (reference sequence). In the PCR, 60 Vbeta and 13 Jbeta primers were used. Assay used: immunoSEQ multiplex PCR; TCRdb lists only in-frame clones, some missing. The sample lists 90,000 to 130,000 clones, roughly 74% seen once, with around 0.9% in the top ten. This sample was included in a study of cytomegalovirus exposure and HLA in healthy donors. Whole-study findings and limits: For TCR beta chains, V- and J-gene trimming was later linked to a missense DCLRE1C variant. Indistinguishable V segments, including TRBV6-2 and TRBV6-3, were excluded.

The chain combines TRBV19 with TRBJ2-5; 7 positions match TRBD1. Sequencing was carried out using PBMCs. The receptor was isolated from a woman aged 25-40 years in good health and CMV-seronegative. In DNA, the CDR3 is TGTGCCAGTAGTACGGGACAGCAAGAGACCCAGTACTTC. Its protein product is CASSTGQQETQYF.